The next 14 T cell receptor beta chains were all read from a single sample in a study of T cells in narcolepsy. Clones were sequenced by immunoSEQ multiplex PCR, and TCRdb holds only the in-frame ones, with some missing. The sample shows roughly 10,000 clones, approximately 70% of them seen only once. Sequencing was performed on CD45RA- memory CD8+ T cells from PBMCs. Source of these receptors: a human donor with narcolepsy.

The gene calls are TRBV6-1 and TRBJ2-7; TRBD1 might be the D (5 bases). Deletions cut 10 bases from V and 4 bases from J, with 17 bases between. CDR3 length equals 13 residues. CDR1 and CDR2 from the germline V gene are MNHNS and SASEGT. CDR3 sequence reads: CAIRSGASYEQYF. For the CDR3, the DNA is TGTGCCATCCGAAGTGGGGCATCGTACGAGCAGTACTTC.

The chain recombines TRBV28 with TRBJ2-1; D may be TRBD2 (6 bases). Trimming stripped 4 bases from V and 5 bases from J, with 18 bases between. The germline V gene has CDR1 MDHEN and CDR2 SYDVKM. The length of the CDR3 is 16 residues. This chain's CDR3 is CASSSRPGVTNNEQFF. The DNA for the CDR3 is TGTGCCAGCAGTTCGCGCCCGGGAGTTACGAACAATGAGCAGTTCTTC.

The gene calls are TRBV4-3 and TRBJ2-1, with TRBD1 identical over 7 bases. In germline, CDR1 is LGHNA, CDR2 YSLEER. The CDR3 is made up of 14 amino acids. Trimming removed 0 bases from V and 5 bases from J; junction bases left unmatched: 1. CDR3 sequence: CASSQEQGHNEQFF. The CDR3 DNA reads TGCGCCAGCAGCCAAGAACAGGGGCACAATGAGCAGTTCTTC.

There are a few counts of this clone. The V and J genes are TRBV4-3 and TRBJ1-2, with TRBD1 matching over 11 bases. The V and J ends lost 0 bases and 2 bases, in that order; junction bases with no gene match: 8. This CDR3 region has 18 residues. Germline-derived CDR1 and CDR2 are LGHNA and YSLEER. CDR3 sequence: CASSQDRGTGGKNYGYTF. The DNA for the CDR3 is TGCGCCAGCAGCCAAGACCGGGGGACAGGGGGTAAAAACTATGGCTACACCTTC.

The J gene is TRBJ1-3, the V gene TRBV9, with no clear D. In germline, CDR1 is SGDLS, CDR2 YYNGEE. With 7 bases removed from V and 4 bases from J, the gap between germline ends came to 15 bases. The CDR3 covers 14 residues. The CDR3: CASERGIAGNTIYF. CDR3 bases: TGTGCCAGCGAAAGAGGGATAGCCGGAAACACCATATATTTT.

CDR3 sequence reads: CASSLLPPLTGGPSSIQYF. The CDR3 DNA reads as TGTGCCAGCAGTTTACTTCCCCCCCTTACGGGGGGGCCGAGTAGTATTCAGTACTTC. This chain links TRBV27 with TRBJ2-4; TRBD2 agrees at 8 bases. The V segment lost 2 bases and the J segment 10 bases; nucleotides outside the gene matches: 22. Germline V gene lookup returns CDR1 MNHEY and CDR2 SMNVEV (reference sequence). CDR3 length equals 19 residues.

CDR3 amino acids: CASSSVAGDSPLHF. For the CDR3, the DNA is TGTGCCAGCAGCTCCGTCGCGGGGGATTCACCCCTCCACTTT. The V call is TRBV7-6, the J call TRBJ1-6; maybe TRBD1 (5 bases). Trimming took off 4 bases at V and 8 bases at J, with 12 bases between the two ends. This CDR3 contains 14 residues. Germline V gene sequence: CDR1 SGHVS, CDR2 FNYEAQ.

CDR3: CASSALEGQGARRNQPQHF. As DNA, the CDR3 is TGCGCCAGCAGCGCCCTTGAGGGACAGGGGGCACGTCGTAATCAGCCCCAGCATTTT. This chain connects TRBV10-1 to TRBJ1-5; the match to TRBD1 covers 12 bases. This CDR3 is 19 amino acids long. The J segment lost 4 bases and the V segment lost 6 bases, leaving 16 bases of the junction unmatched. CDR1 and CDR2 from the germline V gene are WNHNN and SYGVQD (reference sequence).

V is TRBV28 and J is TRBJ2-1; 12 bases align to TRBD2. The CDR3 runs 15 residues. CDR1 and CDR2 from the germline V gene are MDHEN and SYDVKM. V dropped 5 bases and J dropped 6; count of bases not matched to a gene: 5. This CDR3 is CASSALLAGGNEQFF. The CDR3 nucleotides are TGTGCCAGCAGTGCCCTACTAGCGGGGGGCAATGAGCAGTTCTTC.

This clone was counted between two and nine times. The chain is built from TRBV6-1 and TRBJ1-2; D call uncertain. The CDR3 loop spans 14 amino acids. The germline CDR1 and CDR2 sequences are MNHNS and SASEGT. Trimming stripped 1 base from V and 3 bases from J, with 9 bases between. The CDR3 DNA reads TGTGCCAGCAGTGAAGGTCCTGATCACTATGGCTACACCTTC. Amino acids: CASSEGPDHYGYTF.

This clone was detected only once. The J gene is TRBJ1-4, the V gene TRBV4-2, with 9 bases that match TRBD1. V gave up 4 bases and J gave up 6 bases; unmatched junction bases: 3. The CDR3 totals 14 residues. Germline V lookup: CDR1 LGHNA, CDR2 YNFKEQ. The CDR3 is CASSRTGEDEKLFF. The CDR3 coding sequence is TGTGCCAGCAGCCGGACAGGGGAGGATGAAAAACTGTTTTTT.

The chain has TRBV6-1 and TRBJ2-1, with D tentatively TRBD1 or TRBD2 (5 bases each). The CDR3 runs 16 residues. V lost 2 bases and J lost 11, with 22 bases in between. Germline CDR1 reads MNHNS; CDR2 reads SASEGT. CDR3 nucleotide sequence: TGTGCCAGCAGTGAACTCTGGGACCTCCTTATGGCTAAGCAGTTCTTC. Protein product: CASSELWDLLMAKQFF.

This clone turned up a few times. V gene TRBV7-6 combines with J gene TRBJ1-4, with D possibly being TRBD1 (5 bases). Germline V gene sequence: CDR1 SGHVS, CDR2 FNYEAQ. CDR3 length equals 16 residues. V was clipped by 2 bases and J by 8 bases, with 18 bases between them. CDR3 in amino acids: CASSLTPRDQREKLFF. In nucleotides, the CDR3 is TGTGCCAGCAGCTTAACGCCCCGGGACCAAAGGGAAAAACTGTTTTTT. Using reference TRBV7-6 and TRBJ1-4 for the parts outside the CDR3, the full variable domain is GAGVSQSPRYKVTKRGQDVALRCDPISGHVSLYWYRQALGQGPEFLTYFNYEAQQDKSGLPNDRFSAERPEGSISTLTIQRTEQRDSAMYRCASSLTPRDQREKLFFGSGTQLSVL.

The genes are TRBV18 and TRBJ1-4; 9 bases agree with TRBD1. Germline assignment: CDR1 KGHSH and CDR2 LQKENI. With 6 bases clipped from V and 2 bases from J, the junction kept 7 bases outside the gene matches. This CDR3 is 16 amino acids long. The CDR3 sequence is CASSQGQGLTNEKLFF. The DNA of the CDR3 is TGTGCCAGCTCCCAGGGACAGGGCCTCACTAATGAAAAACTGTTTTTT.